The next 11 T cell receptor beta chains were all read from a single sample in a study of T-cell reconstitution after alpha-beta-depleted transplantation in children (dated by TCRdb to about 2016). Library prep was done by PCR. The sequencer was an Illumina HiSeq 2500. TCR library preparation used molecular barcoding, with unique molecular identifiers applied to normalize quantification of the TCRbeta repertoire. In-frame beta chains were kept once TCRdb had trimmed the public reads at Q25 with fastp and called clones with MiXCR. One record per CDR3 amino acid sequence lists the most common genes and DNA. Present in this sample are hundreds of thousands of distinct CDR3 sequences, approximately 15% of which were seen just once. 0.8% to 1.1% of the sample goes to the ten largest clones. The specimen was PBMCs from the stem cell graft donor, collected from the stem cell graft. The receptors come from a human donor who donated a stem cell graft to a child with acute myeloid leukemia.

The chain carries TRBV12-3 or TRBV12-4 and TRBJ2-3; tentatively, D is TRBD1 (6 bases). This CDR3 is built from 13 residues. Trimming stripped 4 bases from V and 5 bases from J, with 10 bases between. The CDR3 spells CASSSSRGDTQYF. The CDR3 DNA follows: TGTGCCAGCAGTTCTTCCAGGGGAGATACGCAGTATTTT.

This clonotype has just a few counts. J is TRBJ2-4 and V is TRBV20-1; D is undetermined. The V end was cut by 4 bases, the J end by 0 bases, with 13 bases between. Germline CDR1 and CDR2: DFQATT and SNEGSKA (reference sequence). This CDR3 has 15 amino acids. The CDR3 DNA sequence: TGCAGTGCTAAATACCGTCCCCTAGCCAAAAACATTCAGTACTTC. Its protein product is CSAKYRPLAKNIQYF.

As regards this clonotype: A much larger clonotype is one base distant, so this may be a read error. V is TRBV15 and J is TRBJ1-1, with D perhaps matching TRBD1 (5 bases). Germline V lookup: CDR1 LNHNV, CDR2 YYDKDF (reference sequence). V was trimmed by 2 bases and J by 5 bases, leaving 15 bases between them. CDR3 size: 15 residues. CDR3: CATSRWGVARTEAFF. The CDR3 DNA is TGTGCCACCAGCAGATGGGGGGTGGCGCGAACTGAAGCTTTCTTT.

A few counts support this clonotype. The gene calls are TRBV7-9 and TRBJ1-1, with D possibly matching TRBD1 (5 bases). This CDR3 spans 13 amino acids. Trimming removed 6 bases at V and 1 base at J, with 9 bases between. CDR1 is SEHNR, CDR2 FQNEAQ, per germline (reference sequence). CDR3 in DNA: TGTGCCAGCAGGGGGGACCGGAACACTGAAGCTTTCTTT. It codes for CASRGDRNTEAFF.

V gene TRBV12-3 or TRBV12-4 combines with J gene TRBJ2-3, with unresolved D. The CDR3 has 14 amino acids. V was cut by 6 bases and J by 0 bases, with 10 bases left in between. The CDR3, as DNA: TGTGCCAGCAGCCCCCCTAGAAGCACAGATACGCAGTATTTT. Translated: CASSPPRSTDTQYF.

The CDR3 loop reads CAISPDRARKLHGYTF. DNA for the CDR3: TGTGCCATCAGCCCGGACAGGGCGCGGAAACTCCATGGCTACACCTTC. The chain uses TRBV10-3 and TRBJ1-2, with TRBD1 matching 8 bases. Trimming took 6 bases from V and 6 from J; bases not matched to a gene: 15. Germline lookup yields CDR1 ENHRY and CDR2 SYGVKD. CDR3 length: 16 amino acids.

V gene TRBV12-3 or TRBV12-4 combines with J gene TRBJ2-5; TRBD2 might be the D (6 bases). V was trimmed by 6 bases and J by 3 bases, leaving 17 bases between them. This CDR3 comprises 15 residues. The CDR3 DNA sequence: TGTGCCAGCAGCCCTCTGACTAGTGAGGAAGAGACCCAGTACTTC. Translated: CASSPLTSEEETQYF.

This clonotype has only one observation. The chain combines TRBV9 with TRBJ2-5; the match to TRBD2 covers 11 bases. J gave up 3 bases and V 4 bases, and 8 bases lay outside the gene matches. Germline CDR1 and CDR2: SGDLS and YYNGEE. The CDR3 extends over 16 amino acids. The CDR3 loop is CASSTTSGGFEETQYF. The CDR3 coding sequence is TGTGCCAGCAGCACAACTAGCGGGGGCTTTGAAGAGACCCAGTACTTC.

V usage is TRBV5-1 and J usage is TRBJ2-3, with 10 positions matching TRBD1. The germline V gene encodes CDR1 SGHRS and CDR2 YFSETQ. The ends lost 4 bases at V and 6 bases at J; junction bases unmatched: 11. The CDR3 length is 16 residues. The CDR3 coding sequence is TGCGCCAGCAGCCCGACAGGGGGCCATGAATCGGATACGCAGTATTTT. Translation gives CASSPTGGHESDTQYF.

This clonotype was seen ten or more times. CDR3 nucleotide sequence: TGTGCCAGCAGTTACTCGACAGGGTTCTATGGCTACACCTTC. Translated, it gives CASSYSTGFYGYTF. V usage is TRBV6-5 and J usage is TRBJ1-2; 7 bases match TRBD1. The germline V gene has CDR1 MNHEY and CDR2 SVGAGI. The V segment lost 0 bases and the J segment 4 bases; nucleotides outside the gene matches: 2. The length of the CDR3 is 14 residues.

V is TRBV6-1 and J is TRBJ1-2; D remains ambiguous. The V gene's germline CDR1 is MNHNS and CDR2 SASEGT. The CDR3 contains 16 residues. The V gene lost 2 bases and the J gene lost 4 bases, with 17 bases spanning the gap. The CDR3 is CASSELFREGLYGYTF. The CDR3 coding sequence is TGTGCCAGCAGTGAACTTTTCCGGGAGGGCCTCTATGGCTACACCTTC.